A selection of T cell receptor beta chains follows, all from one sample in a study of regulatory T cells in long-lasting Graves disease. TCRdb redid the calling of the multiplex PCR reads with MiXCR, one entry per CDR3 protein. The table shows 350,000 to 450,000 distinct CDR3 sequences, with about 15% occurring only once. These data also formed part of another study, on T cells in Graves' hyperthyroidism and ophthalmopathy.

The source material was peripheral blood mononuclear cells (PBMCs), sampled at new diagnosis, from a patient treated with antithyroid drugs. The receptors were gathered from a woman in her twenties or thirties with Graves disease. The CDR3 runs from the conserved cysteine through the conserved F or W. The order of the fields is CDR3 length, J gene, D gene, clone size, V gene, CDR3 DNA, CDR3 protein. D genes are given only for firm matches. Clone size, where shown, is once, few, many, or a class for clones that have expanded.

cdr3_length: 13; j_call: TRBJ2-3; d_call: NA; clone_size: few; v_call: TRBV9; cdr3_nt: TGTGCCAGCAGCTCAGAGTCGGGGGATACGCAGTATTTT; cdr3_aa: CASSSESGDTQYF
cdr3_length: 15; j_call: TRBJ1-1; d_call: TRBD1; clone_size: many; v_call: TRBV25-1; cdr3_nt: TGTGCCACAATGGGGACAGACAACATGGGTACTGAAGCTTTCTTT; cdr3_aa: CATMGTDNMGTEAFF
cdr3_length: 14; j_call: TRBJ2-2; d_call: NA; clone_size: many; v_call: TRBV5-1; cdr3_nt: TGCGCCAGCAGGTCCAGGACGAACACCGGGGAGCTGTTTTTT; cdr3_aa: CASRSRTNTGELFF
cdr3_length: 15; j_call: TRBJ2-1; d_call: TRBD2; clone_size: NA; v_call: TRBV6-2/TRBV6-3; cdr3_nt: TGTGCCAGCAGTTATCGAGGACTAGCGGACAATGAGCAGTTCTTC; cdr3_aa: CASSYRGLADNEQFF
cdr3_length: 16; j_call: TRBJ2-3; d_call: NA; clone_size: many; v_call: TRBV6-2/TRBV6-3; cdr3_nt: TGTGCCAGCAGTGCTAGGACACTCGGTGGCACAGATACGCAGTATTTT; cdr3_aa: CASSARTLGGTDTQYF
cdr3_length: 14; j_call: TRBJ2-3; d_call: TRBD1; clone_size: many; v_call: TRBV7-9; cdr3_nt: TGTGCCAGCAGCTTTGGGACAGGGGCAGATACGCAGTATTTT; cdr3_aa: CASSFGTGADTQYF
cdr3_length: 12; j_call: TRBJ1-5; d_call: TRBD1; clone_size: many; v_call: TRBV12-3/TRBV12-4; cdr3_nt: TGTGCCAGCAGCGACAGGGGCCAGCCCCAGCATTTT; cdr3_aa: CASSDRGQPQHF
cdr3_length: 13; j_call: TRBJ2-3; d_call: TRBD1; clone_size: many; v_call: TRBV20-1; cdr3_nt: TGCAGTGCCCCAGCCCCAGGGGGAGATACGCAGTATTTT; cdr3_aa: CSAPAPGGDTQYF
cdr3_length: 18; j_call: TRBJ2-1; d_call: TRBD2; clone_size: many; v_call: TRBV5-1; cdr3_nt: TGCGCCAGCGGCCTGGGACTAGCGGGAGCAAAGAATACGGATGAGCAGTTCTTC; cdr3_aa: CASGLGLAGAKNTDEQFF
cdr3_length: 15; j_call: TRBJ2-1; d_call: TRBD2; clone_size: many; v_call: TRBV20-1; cdr3_nt: TGCAGTGCAAATCCCCTAGCGGCCTCCTCAAATGAGCAGTTCTTC; cdr3_aa: CSANPLAASSNEQFF
cdr3_length: 15; j_call: TRBJ2-5; d_call: NA; clone_size: many; v_call: TRBV20-1; cdr3_nt: TGCAGTGCTAGAGATCGGGCGACAGGTGGAGAGACCCAGTACTTC; cdr3_aa: CSARDRATGGETQYF
cdr3_length: 14; j_call: TRBJ2-3; d_call: TRBD2; clone_size: many; v_call: TRBV7-9; cdr3_nt: TGTGCCAGCATCCCCAAATTAGCGGGAGATACGCAGTATTTT; cdr3_aa: CASIPKLAGDTQYF
cdr3_length: 15; j_call: TRBJ1-1; d_call: TRBD1; clone_size: NA; v_call: TRBV6-1; cdr3_nt: TGTGCCAGCAGTGAACGGGCAGGGGGCCGTACTGAAGCTTTCTTT; cdr3_aa: CASSERAGGRTEAFF
cdr3_length: 14; j_call: TRBJ2-3; d_call: NA; clone_size: NA; v_call: TRBV4-1; cdr3_nt: TGCGCCAGCAGCCAAAGACCCGGGGTCGATACGCAGTATTTT; cdr3_aa: CASSQRPGVDTQYF
cdr3_length: 17; j_call: TRBJ2-1; d_call: TRBD2; clone_size: many; v_call: TRBV27; cdr3_nt: TGTGCCAGCAGACTTGGGACTAGCGGGAGGGCCGGTCATGAGCAGTTCTTC; cdr3_aa: CASRLGTSGRAGHEQFF
cdr3_length: 14; j_call: TRBJ2-3; d_call: NA; clone_size: many; v_call: TRBV28; cdr3_nt: TGTGCCAGCAGTTTTGGGGGGCACACAGATACGCAGTATTTT; cdr3_aa: CASSFGGHTDTQYF
cdr3_length: 13; j_call: TRBJ2-5; d_call: NA; clone_size: many; v_call: TRBV7-3; cdr3_nt: TGTGCCAGCAGCGTTGGGTACCAAGAGACCCAGTACTTC; cdr3_aa: CASSVGYQETQYF
cdr3_length: 13; j_call: TRBJ2-7; d_call: NA; clone_size: few; v_call: TRBV27; cdr3_nt: TGTGCCAGCAGTTTCGGGGAAGTCTCCGAGCAGTACTTC; cdr3_aa: CASSFGEVSEQYF